The 25 T cell receptor beta chains presented below share a single source sample, sequenced in a study of blood T cell repertoires in COVID-19. Clones were read by immunoSEQ multiplex PCR, and TCRdb kept only the in-frame ones, dropping some. The sample records over 200,000 clones, over 70% being singletons. The sample comprised peripheral blood. All receptors come from a woman older than 75 with acute or convalescent COVID-19.

This chain links TRBV7-9 with TRBJ2-7; D might be TRBD2 (5 bases). The V end was cut by 11 bases, the J end by 4 bases, with 15 bases between. Germline V gives CDR1 SEHNR, CDR2 FQNEAQ (reference sequence). This CDR3 contains 12 residues. CDR3 amino acids: CAAGSNPYEQYF. CDR3 in DNA: TGTGCCGCGGGCAGTAATCCTTACGAGCAGTACTTC. The variable domain in full, with the rest retrieved from reference TRBV7-9 and TRBJ2-7, is DTGVSQNPRHKITKRGQNVTFRCDPISEHNRLYWYRQTLGQGPEFLTYFQNEAQLEKSRLLSDRFSAERPKGSFSTLEIQRTEQGDSAMYLCAAGSNPYEQYFGPGTRLTVT.

The J gene is TRBJ1-2, the V gene TRBV12-3 or TRBV12-4; 8 bases match TRBD1. This CDR3 contains 13 residues. With V trimmed by 5 bases and J by 6 bases, 5 bases remained unmatched. The CDR3: CASSENRGDGYTF. CDR3 coding DNA: TGTGCCAGCAGTGAAAACAGGGGGGATGGCTACACCTTC.

V and J are TRBV5-1 and TRBJ2-3; 7 bases agree with TRBD2. The germline V gene encodes CDR1 SGHRS and CDR2 YFSETQ. There are 14 residues in the CDR3. V lost 3 bases and J lost 4; bases outside the gene matches: 5. CDR3 residues: CASSWGGGSDTQYF. In nucleotides, the CDR3 is TGCGCCAGCAGCTGGGGGGGAGGCTCAGATACGCAGTATTTT.

This chain joins TRBV6-6 and TRBJ2-1, with 9 nucleotides matching TRBD2. V trimming: 10 bases; J trimming: 3 bases; junction bases outside the gene matches: 10. The CDR3 consists of 15 residues. The germline gives CDR1 MNHNY, CDR2 SVGAGI (reference sequence). The CDR3 nucleotides read TGTGCCACTACGGCCCGACTAGCGGACTACAATGAGCAGTTCTTC. Encoded protein: CATTARLADYNEQFF.

CDR3 DNA: TGCGCCAGCGGGGCGGGGGGGAGCAATCAGCCCCAGCATTTT. Translation: CASGAGGSNQPQHF. V is TRBV10-2 and J is TRBJ1-5; possibly TRBD1 for D (5 bases). Germline loops: CDR1 WSHSY, CDR2 SAAADI. Trimming cost V 8 bases and J 1 base, with 12 bases left between them. The CDR3 is 14 residues long.

The gene calls are TRBV6-5 and TRBJ2-5, with a possible D match to TRBD1 (6 bases). Germline V gene lookup returns CDR1 MNHEY and CDR2 SVGAGI. This CDR3 region has 14 residues. V lost 6 bases to trimming and J lost 3 bases, with 14 bases between them. The CDR3 region is CASRSGQTEETQYF. CDR3 nucleotide sequence: TGTGCCAGCAGGTCCGGACAGACCGAAGAGACCCAGTACTTC.

With regard to this clone: The same CDR3 arises from other DNA sequences in this sample as well. The chain recombines TRBV5-1 with TRBJ1-3; D is unresolved. CDR3 size: 14 residues. The germline CDR1 and CDR2 sequences are SGHRS and YFSETQ. The V end was cut by 0 bases, the J end by 4 bases, with 8 bases between. CDR3 in amino acids: CASSLAGYGNTIYF. The CDR3 nucleotides read TGCGCCAGCAGCTTGGCCGGGTACGGAAACACCATATATTTT.

As concerns this clone: The same CDR3 can be traced to other DNA sequences in this sample. This chain joins TRBV6-2 or TRBV6-3 and TRBJ1-1; D possibly corresponds to TRBD1 (6 bases). The length of the CDR3 is 14 residues. The germline gives CDR1 MNHEY, CDR2 SVGEGT. Trimming stripped 5 bases from V and 2 bases from J, with 12 bases between. For the CDR3, the DNA is TGTGCCAGCAGTATTACAGGGCGAAACACTGAAGCTTTCTTT. Translating it yields CASSITGRNTEAFF.

J is TRBJ2-1 and V is TRBV5-1; 10 bases align to TRBD2. V lost 0 bases to trimming and J lost 3 bases; unmatched junction nucleotides: 3. The CDR3 loop spans 16 amino acids. Germline CDR1 reads SGHRS; CDR2 reads YFSETQ. CDR3 in amino acids: CASSLVLAGVYNEQFF. The CDR3, as DNA: TGCGCCAGCAGCTTGGTTCTAGCGGGGGTCTACAATGAGCAGTTCTTC.

The chain recombines TRBV24-1 with TRBJ2-1; the D gene is possibly TRBD2 (6 bases). This CDR3 spans 15 amino acids. The V end lost 4 bases, the J end lost 4 bases, and 13 bases lay between the germline ends. From germline, CDR1 is KGHDR and CDR2 SFDVKD. For the CDR3, the DNA is TGTGCCACCAGTGACTCGGGTCGGGGGTACAATGAGCAGTTCTTC. Its protein product is CATSDSGRGYNEQFF.

The rearrangement joins TRBV19 to TRBJ2-1; D is uncertain. The ends were cut back, 3 bases at V and 4 bases at J, with 13 bases in the middle. Germline V lookup: CDR1 LNHDA, CDR2 SQIVND (reference sequence). CDR3 length equals 15 residues. This chain's CDR3 is CASSIRDLAYNEQFF. CDR3 DNA: TGTGCCAGTAGTATTCGTGACTTAGCATACAATGAGCAGTTCTTC.

J is TRBJ1-2 and V is TRBV15; D remains unclear. The CDR3 has 15 amino acids. The germline gives CDR1 LNHNV, CDR2 YYDKDF (reference sequence). The V and J ends lost 3 bases and 2 bases respectively, with 13 bases between them. CDR3 nucleotides: TGTGCCACCAGCAGCTCGCCGGGTCCCAACTATGGCTACACCTTC. As protein: CATSSSPGPNYGYTF.

V gene TRBV7-2 combines with J gene TRBJ2-3; the match to TRBD1 covers 11 bases. Germline assignment: CDR1 SGHTA and CDR2 FQGNSA. This CDR3 has 16 amino acids. After removal of 5 bases from V and 0 bases from J, the junction contained 4 bases not matched to a gene. CDR3 amino acids: CASSPRDRGSTDTQYF. CDR3 coding DNA: TGTGCCAGCAGCCCGAGGGACAGGGGGAGCACAGATACGCAGTATTTT. The variable domain in full, with the rest retrieved from reference TRBV7-2 and TRBJ2-3, is GAGVSQSPSNKVTEKGKDVELRCDPISGHTALYWYRQSLGQGLEFLIYFQGNSAPDKSGLPSDRFSAERTGGSVSTLTIQRTQQEDSAVYLCASSPRDRGSTDTQYFGPGTRLTVL.

This chain joins TRBV19 and TRBJ1-4; D is ambiguous. CDR1 LNHDA and CDR2 SQIVND come from the germline V gene (reference sequence). V lost 3 bases, J lost 7 bases, and 9 bases lay in between. The CDR3 loop spans 13 amino acids. CDR3 DNA: TGTGCCAGTAGTATTATGACGGGTGAAAAACTGTTTTTT. It translates to CASSIMTGEKLFF.

The chain links TRBV27 to TRBJ1-2; D is perhaps TRBD1 (6 bases). From germline, CDR1 is MNHEY and CDR2 SMNVEV (reference sequence). The V end lost 4 bases, the J end lost 6 bases, and 18 bases lay between the germline ends. The CDR3 sequence is 15 residues long. CDR3: CASSSRIRGYHGYTF. The CDR3 DNA follows: TGTGCCAGCAGTTCGAGAATCAGGGGATACCATGGCTACACCTTC.

Written as DNA, the CDR3 is TGTGCCAGCAGCGTTTCTTGGTACGGACAGGGAGATGGCTACACCTTC. This translates into CASSVSWYGQGDGYTF. V gene TRBV9 combines with J gene TRBJ1-2; 8 bases align to TRBD1. The CDR3 consists of 16 residues. Germline CDR1 reads SGDLS; CDR2 reads YYNGEE. V lost 2 bases and J lost 6; bases outside the gene matches: 12.

This chain uses TRBV19 with TRBJ2-1; 11 bases line up with TRBD2. This CDR3 has 18 residues. V trimming: 6 bases; J trimming: 0 bases; junction bases outside the gene matches: 10. Germline lookup yields CDR1 LNHDA and CDR2 SQIVND (reference sequence). CDR3 sequence: CASRGTLAGGFSYNEQFF. The CDR3 DNA reads TGTGCCAGTAGAGGAACGCTAGCGGGGGGTTTCTCCTACAATGAGCAGTTCTTC. Using reference TRBV19 and TRBJ2-1 for the parts outside the CDR3, the full variable domain is DGGITQSPKYLFRKEGQNVTLSCEQNLNHDAMYWYRQDPGQGLRLIYYSQIVNDFQKGDIAEGYSVSREKKESFPLTVTSAQKNPTAFYLCASRGTLAGGFSYNEQFFGPGTRLTVL.

The rearrangement links TRBV5-1 to TRBJ2-2; TRBD1 matches at 7 bases. Germline V CDR1 and CDR2: SGHRS, YFSETQ. The CDR3 covers 17 residues. V trimming: 0 bases; J trimming: 2 bases; junction bases outside the gene matches: 7. CDR3 DNA: TGCGCCAGCAGCTTGGCCTGGGACAGTTTAAACACCGGGGAGCTGTTTTTT. This gives the protein CASSLAWDSLNTGELFF.

This chain links TRBV2 with TRBJ2-5; 7 nucleotides match TRBD2. The ends lost 6 bases at V and 1 base at J; junction bases unmatched: 11. CDR3 size: 16 residues. The V gene's germline CDR1 is SNHLY and CDR2 FYNNEI. The CDR3 DNA reads as TGTGCCAGCAGATCCAGGGAGGGGAGTGTCCAAGAGACCCAGTACTTC. It is translated as CASRSREGSVQETQYF.

This chain uses TRBV9 with TRBJ1-3; D is unclear. Trimming left V 3 bases short and J 0 bases short, with 13 bases between. Germline V gene sequence: CDR1 SGDLS, CDR2 YYNGEE. The CDR3 consists of 16 residues. The CDR3, as DNA: TGTGCCAGCAGCGCCGACCGGGGAGCCTCTGGAAACACCATATATTTT. Translated: CASSADRGASGNTIYF.

Turning to this clone: The same CDR3 arises from other DNA sequences in this sample as well. This sequence joins TRBV20-1 and TRBJ1-1; 8 bases are a match to TRBD1. After removal of 5 bases from V and 4 bases from J, the junction contained 0 bases not matched to a gene. Germline assignment: CDR1 DFQATT and CDR2 SNEGSKA (reference sequence). This CDR3 has 11 residues. The CDR3, as DNA: TGCAGTGCTGACAGGGGCACTGAAGCTTTCTTT. Encoded protein: CSADRGTEAFF.

This clone was counted a few times. This chain links TRBV5-1 with TRBJ2-3; unclear D gene. This CDR3 has 16 residues. Trimming took off 4 bases at V and 5 bases at J, with 20 bases between the two ends. Germline lookup yields CDR1 SGHRS and CDR2 YFSETQ. As DNA, the CDR3 is TGCGCCAGCAGCCATTTTGGGCCCAGATCTGGAGATACGCAGTATTTT. Its protein is CASSHFGPRSGDTQYF.

CDR3 in DNA: TGCGCCAGCAGCAGAACGAATGCCGAGAATGAAAAACTGTTTTTT. It yields the protein CASSRTNAENEKLFF. The V and J genes are TRBV5-1 and TRBJ1-4; D ambiguous. The CDR3 length is 15 residues. Germline-derived CDR1 and CDR2 are SGHRS and YFSETQ. The V gene lost 4 bases and the J gene lost 5 bases, with 15 bases spanning the gap.

This rearrangement joins TRBV10-3 to TRBJ2-7; TRBD2 matches 7 bases. Trimming took 2 bases from V and 0 from J; bases not matched to a gene: 4. Germline V gene lookup returns CDR1 ENHRY and CDR2 SYGVKD. The CDR3 covers 15 residues. As DNA, the CDR3 is TGTGCCATCAGTGAGGGCGGGGGAATCTCCTACGAGCAGTACTTC. This gives the protein CAISEGGGISYEQYF.

This clone was counted between two and nine times. In the same sample, other DNA sequences code for this CDR3. V and J are TRBV2 and TRBJ1-2, with D perhaps matching TRBD1 (6 bases). Trimming removed 3 bases at V and 5 bases at J, with 7 bases between. This CDR3 has 12 residues. CDR1 is SNHLY and CDR2 is FYNNEI in the germline V gene. In DNA form, the CDR3 reads TGTGCCAGCAGTGAGGACAGTTATGGCTACACCTTC. It yields the protein CASSEDSYGYTF.